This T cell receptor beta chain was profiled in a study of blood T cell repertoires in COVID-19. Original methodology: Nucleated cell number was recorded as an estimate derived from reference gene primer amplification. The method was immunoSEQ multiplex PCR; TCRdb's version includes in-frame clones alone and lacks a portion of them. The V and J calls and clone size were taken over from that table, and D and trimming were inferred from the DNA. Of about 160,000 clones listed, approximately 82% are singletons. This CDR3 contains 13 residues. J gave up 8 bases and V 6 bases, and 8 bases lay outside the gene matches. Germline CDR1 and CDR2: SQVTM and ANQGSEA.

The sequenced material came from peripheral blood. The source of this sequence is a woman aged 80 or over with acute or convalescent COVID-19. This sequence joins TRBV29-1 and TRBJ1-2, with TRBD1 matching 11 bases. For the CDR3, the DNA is TGCAGCGTCCGGGACAGGGGGATTGGGGGCTACACCTTC. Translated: CSVRDRGIGGYTF.